The sample holds a few counts of the clone carrying this T cell receptor beta chain. The antigen remains undetermined. This specimen belongs to a study of cytomegalovirus exposure and HLA in healthy donors. Study conclusions and caveats: Donors belonging to an Asian-associated ancestry cluster reportedly showed fewer N-insertions in productive TCRs than the roughly 680-donor mean, according to what a later analysis found. Analyzed later, most CMV-associated TCR beta chains appeared HLA-restricted. Researchers reported that a few CMV-associated chains were confirmed in vitro as CMV antigen-specific.

It was with 60 Vbeta and 13 Jbeta primers that the PCR ran. Here immunoSEQ multiplex PCR was the method, and the copy in TCRdb shows in-frame clones only, minus some. The sample lists a few hundred thousand clones; less than 80% were seen once. The germline V gene encodes CDR1 SNHLY and CDR2 FYNNEI. This CDR3 is built from 15 residues. Trimming removed 8 bases from V and 3 bases from J; junction bases left unmatched: 9. This receptor was taken from a girl aged 2 to 9 in good health and CMV-seronegative. The specimen sequenced was PBMCs. The V gene is TRBV2, the J gene TRBJ2-1; 8 bases line up with TRBD2. The CDR3 spells CASQTSGGHYNEQFF. CDR3 nucleotides: TGTGCCAGCCAAACTAGCGGAGGGCACTACAATGAGCAGTTCTTC.